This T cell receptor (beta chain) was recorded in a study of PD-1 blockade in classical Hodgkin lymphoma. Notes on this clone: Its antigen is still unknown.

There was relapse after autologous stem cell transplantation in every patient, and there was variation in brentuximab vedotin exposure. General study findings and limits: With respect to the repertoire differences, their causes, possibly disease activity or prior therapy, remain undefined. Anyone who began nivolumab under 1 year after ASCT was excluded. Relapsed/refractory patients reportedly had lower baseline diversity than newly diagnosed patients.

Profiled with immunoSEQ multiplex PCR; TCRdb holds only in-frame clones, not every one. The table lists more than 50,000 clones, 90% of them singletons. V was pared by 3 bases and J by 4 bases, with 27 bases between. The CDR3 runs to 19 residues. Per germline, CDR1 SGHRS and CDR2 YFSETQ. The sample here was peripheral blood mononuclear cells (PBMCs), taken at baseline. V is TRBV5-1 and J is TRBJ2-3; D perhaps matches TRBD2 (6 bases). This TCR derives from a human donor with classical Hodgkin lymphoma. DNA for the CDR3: TGCGCCAGCAGCTCGGTCGGGGGACTGACTGCATCCGTCGCAGATACGCAGTATTTT. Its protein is CASSSVGGLTASVADTQYF.